The next 6 T cell receptor beta chains were all read from a single sample in a study of blood T cell repertoires in COVID-19. Profiled with immunoSEQ multiplex PCR; TCRdb holds only in-frame clones, not every one. The sample shows 70,000 or so clones, about 83% of them seen only once. Sequenced input: peripheral blood. All receptors come from a woman of 80 years or more with acute or convalescent COVID-19.

The rearrangement uses TRBV30 and TRBJ1-2, with TRBD1 matching over 7 bases. Trimming removed 2 bases from V and 8 bases from J; junction bases left unmatched: 8. The germline CDR1 and CDR2 sequences are GTSNPN and SVGIG (reference sequence). The CDR3 is made up of 13 amino acids. CDR3 protein: CAWSRDRPQGYTF. The CDR3 DNA reads as TGTGCCTGGAGTAGGGACAGACCCCAAGGCTACACCTTC.

The gene calls are TRBV29-1 and TRBJ1-2; 10 nucleotides agree with TRBD1. The CDR3 extends over 15 amino acids. Germline V lookup: CDR1 SQVTM, CDR2 ANQGSEA. The ends lost 0 bases at V and 3 bases at J; junction bases unmatched: 4. The CDR3 protein is CSVEDRGQGDYGYTF. Here the CDR3 DNA reads TGCAGCGTTGAAGATCGAGGACAGGGGGACTATGGCTACACCTTC.

The chain joins TRBV7-2 to TRBJ2-1; TRBD2 matches at 12 bases. The CDR3 is 18 amino acids. With 4 bases clipped from V and 7 bases from J, the junction kept 14 bases outside the gene matches. Germline V CDR1 and CDR2: SGHTA, FQGNSA. CDR3 in DNA: TGTGCCAGCAGCTCGCGCCGAACACTAGCGGGAGGTGGTAATGAGCAGTTCTTC. Translating gives CASSSRRTLAGGGNEQFF.

This chain joins TRBV5-1 and TRBJ2-7; D is possibly TRBD1 (5 bases). Germline lookup yields CDR1 SGHRS and CDR2 YFSETQ. The V and J ends lost 7 bases and 0 bases respectively, with 14 bases between them. There are 14 residues in the CDR3. CDR3 residues: CASRGAAVSYEQYF. The CDR3 nucleotides read TGCGCCAGCCGTGGGGCAGCTGTCTCCTACGAGCAGTACTTC.

This clone was detected only a few times. The chain has TRBV9 and TRBJ2-1, with 10 bases aligning to TRBD1. Germline V gives CDR1 SGDLS, CDR2 YYNGEE. The CDR3 length is 15 residues. The J segment lost 9 bases and the V segment lost 3 bases, leaving 9 bases of the junction unmatched. The CDR3 DNA follows: TGTGCCAGCAGCGCCCGGACAGGGGGGGTCACTGAGCAGTTCTTC. Translated: CASSARTGGVTEQFF.

This rearrangement joins TRBV19 to TRBJ2-7; D gene uncertain. This CDR3 region has 13 residues. Germline assignment: CDR1 LNHDA and CDR2 SQIVND (reference sequence). V was cut by 0 bases and J by 4 bases, with 7 bases left in between. The CDR3 sequence: CASSIDFGYEQYF. In DNA, the CDR3 is TGTGCCAGTAGTATAGATTTCGGTTACGAGCAGTACTTC.